This TCR beta chain was found in a study of T cell changes during pregnancy in multiple sclerosis. Assay used: immunoSEQ multiplex PCR; TCRdb lists only in-frame clones, some missing. This table holds roughly 80,000 clones, around 91% found once. To note about this clone: Compared with germline, one end of the junction differs, possibly owing to a read error.

The CDR3 length is 15 residues. The TCR sequence derives from a female donor with multiple sclerosis, enrolled in a pregnancy study. The J gene is TRBJ1-1, the V gene TRBV23-1; D is unresolved. TRBV23-1 is reported as an ORF; its role is uncertain. Specimen: peripheral blood, collected before pregnancy. CDR3 loop: CASNQSIPGIAEAFF. The CDR3 region has the DNA TGCGCCAGCAATCAATCAATCCCCGGGATTGCTGAAGCTTTCTTT.